This T cell receptor beta chain was observed in a study of identical twins. This clonotype was observed a handful of times. TCRdb reanalysed the 5' RACE reads using MiXCR and keeps one entry per CDR3 protein. The sample holds 500,000 to 650,000 distinct CDR3 sequences, less than 9% seen once. V was shortened by 1 base and J by 4 bases, with 7 bases between the two germline ends. CDR3 size: 12 residues. Germline V gene data show CDR1 as DFQATT and CDR2 as SNEGSKA (reference sequence). This same sample was also taken into another study, of yellow fever vaccine responses in identical twins.

This TCR was sampled from a woman aged 18-29 years in good health. Input material: PBMCs. This chain connects TRBV20-1 to TRBJ2-5; D is uncertain. The CDR3 DNA is TGCAGTGCTAGAGGGGTACGAGAGACCCAGTACTTC. Protein product: CSARGVRETQYF.